One sample yielded the 30 T cell receptor beta chains listed below, sequenced in a study of human T cells and chemical hapten exposure (dated by TCRdb to the early 2020s). This specimen's time point label, interpreted: pre-sensitization, week 0. The treatment or condition label for this specimen denotes: therapeutic diphenylcyclopropenone sensitization with weekly scalp DPC. The protocol used for the library was RACE. The sequencer listed for this sample is NextSeq 500. TCRdb ran its own pipeline on the public reads, namely fastp trimming at Q25 and MiXCR clone calling, and kept in-frame beta chains. Each record represents a unique CDR3 protein, reported with the most common genes and DNA among its rows. Counted in this sample were 300,000 to 450,000 distinct CDR3 sequences; approximately 5.1% of them appeared once. The ten largest clones add up to about 2.5% of the sample. Sequenced material: whole blood, taken in connection with sensitization to the hapten diphenylcyclopropenone (DPC). These receptors were collected from a woman aged 45-60 years with alopecia areata. Some clones in this sample may be carry-over from other donors' samples.

Ten or more counts support this clonotype. Here the CDR3 reads CASSYPPTGSMNTEAFF. CDR3 nucleotides: TGTGCCAGCAGTTACCCCCCGACAGGCTCCATGAACACTGAAGCTTTCTTT. The V call is TRBV6-5, the J call TRBJ1-1; tentative D call: TRBD1 (6 bases). Germline values: CDR1 MNHEY, CDR2 SVGAGI. The V end was cut by 2 bases, the J end by 0 bases, with 16 bases between. This CDR3 spans 17 amino acids.

There are many counts of this clonotype. The chain carries TRBV6-5 and TRBJ1-2; D may be TRBD1 (6 bases). The CDR3 is 14 residues long. From germline, CDR1 is MNHEY and CDR2 SVGAGI. V lost 7 bases and J lost 4, with 16 bases in between. DNA of the CDR3: TGTGCCAGCACTGCCATGCAGGGGCCCTATGGCTACACCTTC. Translating it yields CASTAMQGPYGYTF.

This clonotype was seen a few times. This sequence joins TRBV20-1 and TRBJ1-1; 9 nucleotides line up with TRBD1. The CDR3 extends over 14 amino acids. CDR1 is DFQATT, CDR2 SNEGSKA, per germline (reference sequence). The junction had 10 bases not matched to a gene; V was cut back by 5 bases and J by 6 bases. In DNA form, the CDR3 reads TGCAGTGCTTCCACGTCGGACAGGGGAGCTGAAGCTTTCTTT. Encoded protein: CSASTSDRGAEAFF.

This clonotype was observed at least ten times. The chain links TRBV27 to TRBJ1-1; the D is unclear. V dropped 4 bases and J dropped 2 bases, with 8 bases sitting between them. This CDR3 contains 13 residues. In germline, CDR1 is MNHEY, CDR2 SMNVEV (reference sequence). The CDR3 DNA is TGTGCCAGCAGTTGGAGTCACAACACTGAAGCTTTCTTT. This gives the protein CASSWSHNTEAFF.

The chain couples TRBV12-3 or TRBV12-4 to TRBJ1-2, with TRBD1 as a possible D gene (5 bases). This CDR3 contains 13 residues. The V end lost 6 bases, the J end lost 5 bases, and 13 bases lay between the germline ends. This CDR3 reads CASSPTDLYGYTF. The CDR3 DNA sequence: TGTGCCAGCAGCCCGACAGACTTATATGGCTACACCTTC.

The chain employs TRBV11-2 and TRBJ1-4; 8 bases are a match to TRBD1. Germline-derived CDR1 and CDR2 are SGHAT and FQNNGV. Trimming at V came to 1 base and at J to 8 bases, leaving 9 bases not matched to a gene. The CDR3 is 16 amino acids. This CDR3 is CASSLGAGGVEEKLFF. CDR3 DNA: TGTGCCAGCAGCTTAGGCGCAGGGGGCGTTGAGGAAAAACTGTTTTTT.

At least ten counts were recorded for this clonotype. This rearrangement joins TRBV18 to TRBJ1-2; 9 bases line up with TRBD1. With V trimmed by 5 bases and J by 4 bases, 8 bases remained unmatched. This CDR3 region has 15 residues. Germline V lookup: CDR1 KGHSH, CDR2 LQKENI. Here the CDR3 DNA reads TGTGCCAGCTCAACCCCGGGACAGGGTCCCTATGGCTACACCTTC. Translating it yields CASSTPGQGPYGYTF.

This clonotype was picked up many times. The J gene is TRBJ1-1, the V gene TRBV7-2; D remains ambiguous. Germline loops: CDR1 SGHTA, CDR2 FQGNSA. The CDR3 totals 13 residues. V dropped 1 base and J dropped 8 bases, with 11 bases sitting between them. CDR3 nucleotides: TGTGCCAGCAGCTTAGTGACGGGCGGAGAAGCTTTCTTT. This encodes CASSLVTGGEAFF.

This clonotype showed up just a few times. This chain uses TRBV7-9 with TRBJ1-4, with a tentative D call TRBD1 (6 bases). The germline V gene encodes CDR1 SEHNR and CDR2 FQNEAQ (reference sequence). The CDR3 sequence is 16 residues long. Trimming left V 0 bases short and J 4 bases short, with 12 bases between. Here the CDR3 DNA reads TGTGCCAGCAGCTTAGCACCAGACAGGCTTAATGAAAAACTGTTTTTT. As protein: CASSLAPDRLNEKLFF.

This clonotype showed up many times. The chain uses TRBV7-7 and TRBJ2-3; maybe TRBD2 (6 bases). V gave up 1 base and J gave up 1 base, with 15 bases separating them. The CDR3 is made up of 17 amino acids. The germline CDR1 and CDR2 sequences are SSHAT and FNYEAQ (reference sequence). The CDR3 spells CASSLGSSGLGTDTQYF. CDR3 nucleotide sequence: TGTGCCAGCAGCTTAGGTTCCAGCGGGCTGGGCACAGATACGCAGTATTTT.

This clonotype was observed a handful of times. The CDR3 DNA reads as TGTGCCAGCACCGACTCGGTAGCGGGGGGAAGCTCCTACAATGAGCAGTTCTTC. Its translation is CASTDSVAGGSSYNEQFF. The V call is TRBV28, the J call TRBJ2-1, with 10 bases fitting TRBD2. There are 18 residues in the CDR3. Germline-derived CDR1 and CDR2 are MDHEN and SYDVKM. V dropped 7 bases and J dropped 0; count of bases not matched to a gene: 12.

This clonotype was counted at least ten times. Here the CDR3 reads CASSLEPGGSYEQYF. CDR3 coding DNA: TGTGCCAGCAGTTTAGAGCCGGGAGGCTCCTACGAGCAGTACTTC. The V gene is TRBV27, the J gene TRBJ2-7; 7 nucleotides match TRBD2. Germline V CDR1 and CDR2: MNHEY, SMNVEV (reference sequence). Trimming took 2 bases from V and 0 from J; bases not matched to a gene: 4. The CDR3 runs 15 residues.

The gene calls are TRBV12-3 or TRBV12-4 and TRBJ2-5; D may be TRBD2 (6 bases). The V end was cut by 5 bases, the J end by 3 bases, with 10 bases between. The CDR3 consists of 13 residues. This chain's CDR3 is CASSPRGKETQYF. As DNA, the CDR3 is TGTGCCAGCAGTCCTCGGGGGAAAGAGACCCAGTACTTC.

The sample holds many counts of this clonotype. The V and J genes are TRBV7-2 and TRBJ1-1; no reliable D call. There are 15 residues in the CDR3. V shed 4 bases and J shed 6 bases, with 18 bases lying between them. CDR1 is SGHTA and CDR2 is FQGNSA in the germline V gene. In DNA, the CDR3 is TGTGCCAGCAGCTCCGCGAGTTTGATGGGCGCTGAAGCTTTCTTT. This sequence encodes CASSSASLMGAEAFF.

V and J are TRBV24-1 and TRBJ1-1; possibly TRBD1 for D (6 bases). Trimming pared 3 bases from V and 10 bases from J, leaving 17 bases between. Germline CDR1 KGHDR, CDR2 SFDVKD. The CDR3 spans 14 residues. Here the CDR3 DNA reads TGTGCCACCAGTGATACTAATTCGGAGGGGGGAGCTTTCTTT. It codes for CATSDTNSEGGAFF.

The CDR3 loop is CASSLTSGGADPGELFF. The CDR3 region has the DNA TGTGCCAGCAGTCTGACTAGCGGGGGGGCGGACCCCGGGGAGCTGTTTTTT. The chain recombines TRBV6-5 with TRBJ2-2; 14 nucleotides line up with TRBD2. This CDR3 region has 17 residues. The germline V gene has CDR1 MNHEY and CDR2 SVGAGI. After removal of 5 bases from V and 6 bases from J, the junction contained 8 bases not matched to a gene.

This clonotype was seen more than once but under ten times. V usage is TRBV6-1 and J usage is TRBJ1-1; D gene ambiguous. V gave up 5 bases and J gave up 4 bases, with 8 bases separating them. Germline lookup yields CDR1 MNHNS and CDR2 SASEGT. This CDR3 is 12 amino acids long. The CDR3 coding sequence is TGTGCCAGCAGTTTCCGACCCACTGAAGCTTTCTTT. Translated: CASSFRPTEAFF.

This clonotype has ten or more counts. This chain connects TRBV7-8 to TRBJ2-3, with a tentative D call TRBD1 (5 bases). CDR3 length: 14 residues. Looked up from germline, CDR1 is SGHVS and CDR2 is FQNEAQ. The V gene lost 4 bases and the J gene lost 6 bases, with 14 bases spanning the gap. The CDR3 coding sequence is TGTGCCAGCAGCTCCCCCTTTGGGGCGGATACGCAGTATTTT. Translating gives CASSSPFGADTQYF.

At least ten counts were recorded for this clonotype. The gene calls are TRBV12-3 or TRBV12-4 and TRBJ1-4; 7 bases map to TRBD1. After removal of 1 base from V and 7 bases from J, the junction contained 3 bases not matched to a gene. This CDR3 has 14 residues. The CDR3 nucleotides are TGTGCCAGCAGTTTAGACAGGGGAGGTGAAAAACTGTTTTTT. Amino acid sequence: CASSLDRGGEKLFF.

At least ten counts were recorded for this clonotype. This sequence joins TRBV4-1 and TRBJ2-3; 13 bases align to TRBD2. The CDR3 sequence is 18 residues long. Germline V gene sequence: CDR1 MGHRA, CDR2 YSYEKL. J was trimmed by 5 bases and V by 0 bases; bases with no gene match: 8. In DNA, the CDR3 is TGCGCCAGCAGCCAAGAAACTAGCGGGGGGGTTCTCGGAGATACGCAGTATTTT. It codes for CASSQETSGGVLGDTQYF.

This clonotype has at least ten counts. The J gene is TRBJ2-3, the V gene TRBV28, with D tentatively TRBD1 or TRBD2 (6 bases each). Germline V gives CDR1 MDHEN, CDR2 SYDVKM. The V end was cut by 6 bases, the J end by 7 bases, with 20 bases between. This CDR3 spans 15 amino acids. The CDR3 DNA reads TGTGCCAGCAGCCCGCCGCCGGGGGCTACAAATACGCAGTATTTT. Its translation: CASSPPPGATNTQYF.

This chain uses TRBV10-3 with TRBJ2-7; 11 bases line up with TRBD2. This CDR3 is built from 15 residues. After removal of 4 bases from V and 0 bases from J, the junction contained 2 bases not matched to a gene. Germline CDR1 reads ENHRY; CDR2 reads SYGVKD. CDR3 nucleotides: TGTGCCATCAGTGTAACTAGCGGGAGCTCCTACGAGCAGTACTTC. Amino acids: CAISVTSGSSYEQYF.

This clonotype was seen at least ten times. V usage is TRBV12-3 or TRBV12-4 and J usage is TRBJ1-2; possible D gene TRBD1, 6 bases. The CDR3 extends over 13 amino acids. Trimming left V 2 bases short and J 7 bases short, with 11 bases between. The CDR3 coding sequence is TGTGCCAGCAGTTTACTACAGGGCTTTGGCTACACCTTC. Protein sequence: CASSLLQGFGYTF.

In its sample, this clonotype was seen many times. CDR3 bases: TGTGCCACCTCCCCATTAGGTGATACGCAGTATTTT. Protein sequence: CATSPLGDTQYF. The chain combines TRBV15 with TRBJ2-3, with D unclear. Germline V gene sequence: CDR1 LNHNV, CDR2 YYDKDF (reference sequence). This CDR3 comprises 12 residues. Trimming shortened V by 8 bases and J by 6 bases, and 12 bases separated the two germline ends.

This clonotype was seen repeatedly, ten times or more. J is TRBJ1-1 and V is TRBV20-1; D gene ambiguous. V lost 6 bases to trimming and J lost 1 base, with 15 bases between them. There are 14 residues in the CDR3. Germline V gives CDR1 DFQATT, CDR2 SNEGSKA (reference sequence). CDR3 amino acids: CSAPGSSPNTEAFF. In DNA, the CDR3 is TGCAGTGCCCCGGGATCCAGCCCGAACACTGAAGCTTTCTTT.

This rearrangement joins TRBV28 to TRBJ1-6, with 7 bases identical to TRBD1. Germline CDR1 reads MDHEN; CDR2 reads SYDVKM. The V gene end was trimmed by 7 bases and the J gene end by 10 bases; junction bases not matched to a gene: 7. This CDR3 contains 13 residues. CDR3 region: CASIAGGNSPLHF. CDR3 DNA sequence: TGTGCCAGCATCGCAGGGGGGAACTCACCCCTCCACTTT.

The chain carries TRBV2 and TRBJ2-5; the D is unclear. Germline lookup yields CDR1 SNHLY and CDR2 FYNNEI. The CDR3 has 11 amino acids. V lost 8 bases and J lost 1, with 5 bases in between. CDR3 in DNA: TGTGCCAGCCTGACCCAAGAGACCCAGTACTTC. Translating it yields CASLTQETQYF.

This clonotype was recorded a few times. V gene TRBV28 combines with J gene TRBJ1-6; D not resolved. From germline, CDR1 is MDHEN and CDR2 SYDVKM. CDR3 length: 13 amino acids. V dropped 8 bases and J dropped 5 bases, with 10 bases sitting between them. In DNA, the CDR3 is TGTGCCAGCTGGATGTGGAATAATTCACCCCTCCACTTT. As protein: CASWMWNNSPLHF.

On this clonotype itself: A much larger clonotype is one base distant, so this may be a read error. The genes are TRBV10-3 and TRBJ2-7, with 8 bases identical to TRBD1. V gave up 10 bases and J gave up 6 bases; unmatched junction bases: 8. The germline CDR1 and CDR2 sequences are ENHRY and SYGVKD. The CDR3 loop spans 12 amino acids. The CDR3, as DNA: TGTGCCACCATTATGGGACAGGCCGAGCAGTACTTC. Its protein product is CATIMGQAEQYF.

This clonotype was observed many times. This chain joins TRBV10-3 and TRBJ2-1, with a weak D call TRBD2 (6 bases). CDR3 length: 14 residues. Trimming left V 6 bases short and J 4 bases short, with 13 bases between. Germline lookup yields CDR1 ENHRY and CDR2 SYGVKD. CDR3 in amino acids: CAIRGDSTYNEQFF. CDR3 sequence (DNA): TGTGCCATCAGAGGGGACTCCACTTACAATGAGCAGTTCTTC.